The rows below give T cell receptor beta chains drawn from one sample of a study of tumor-infiltrating lymphocytes in primary liver carcinoma. TCRdb re-derived calls from the multiplex PCR reads in MiXCR, one entry per CDR3 protein. The data contain some 130,000 distinct CDR3 sequences, 65% to 75% of them singletons. Sequencing was performed on tumor-adjacent normal liver tissue. These receptors came from a woman aged 60-70 years with primary liver carcinoma and hepatitis B virus infection. CDR3s include the opening cysteine and the closing phenylalanine or tryptophan. A D gene is named only where the DNA matches it firmly. Size is stated for part of the rows, as once, few or many counts, or as a class when the clone is expanded.

>TRBJ1-5|TRBV7-8|.|many|18
TGTGCCAGCAGCTTATCGGGGTTGGGGGGCTTCGGCAATCAGCCCCAGCATTTT
CASSLSGLGGFGNQPQHF
>TRBJ2-7|TRBV10-2|.|.|13
TGCGCAAGCAGTGTGTCGGGGCGTTACGAGCAGTACTTC
CASSVSGRYEQYF
>TRBJ2-1|TRBV11-2|TRBD2|.|13
TGCGCCAGCAGCAGTACTAGCGGGGCAGAGCAGTTCTTC
CASSSTSGAEQFF
>TRBJ2-1|TRBV2|TRBD2|.|14
TGTGCCAGCAGCGAGACTAGCGGGCCCAATGAGCAGTTCTTC
CASSETSGPNEQFF
>TRBJ2-1|TRBV28|.|many|13
TGTGCCACCCAAAAACCCGACCATAATGAGCAGTTCTTC
CATQKPDHNEQFF
>TRBJ1-3|TRBV7-9|.|.|13
TGTGCCAGCACCTACATCTCTGGAAACACCATATATTTT
CASTYISGNTIYF
>TRBJ1-2|TRBV5-6|.|many|15
TGTGCCAGCAGCTTGGTCGGTGGTGTGGACTATGGCTACACCTTC
CASSLVGGVDYGYTF
>TRBJ2-2|TRBV11-3|.|.|18
TGTGCCAGCAGAACCACGGTTAGTGACCGAACGAACACCGGGGAGCCGTTTTTT
CASRTTVSDRTNTGEPFF
>TRBJ1-3|TRBV12-3/TRBV12-4|.|.|12
TGTGCCAGCAGTACACAGGGAAACGCCATATATTTT
CASSTQGNAIYF
>TRBJ1-1|TRBV29-1|.|.|10
TGTAGCGTTGAGGGGGTTGAAGCTTTCTTT
CSVEGVEAFF
>TRBJ2-2|TRBV5-1|TRBD1|many|14
TGCGCCAGCAGCTCAGACAGGGCGGCCGGGGAGCTGTTTTTT
CASSSDRAAGELFF
>TRBJ1-1|TRBV12-3/TRBV12-4|TRBD1|.|15
TGTGACAGCAGTCGAAGAACAGGGGGTAACACTGAAGCTTTCTTC
CDSSRRTGGNTEAFF
>TRBJ2-1|TRBV29-1|.|.|17
TGCAGCGTCGCGGTAGCTTTACTAGTTGGAGTAGACAATGAGCAGTTCTTC
CSVAVALLVGVDNEQFF
>TRBJ1-3|TRBV11-2|TRBD1|few|19
TGTGCCAGTAGCTCACGCCCGGACAGGGGAGCGTACTGTGGAGACACCATATATTTT
CASSSRPDRGAYCGDTIYF
>TRBJ2-3|TRBV5-1|TRBD2|many|16
TGCGCCAGCAGCCCGGCGACTAGCGGGGGCACAGATACGCAGTATTTT
CASSPATSGGTDTQYF
>TRBJ2-5|TRBV12-3/TRBV12-4|.|.|16
TGTGCCAGCAGTCCACAGGGTTTGGGATTCTGGGAGATCCAGTACTTC
CASSPQGLGFWEIQYF
>TRBJ2-3|TRBV5-1|.|few|13
TGCGCCAGCAGCTTGGTCCGGACAGATACGCAGTATTTT
CASSLVRTDTQYF
>TRBJ2-2|TRBV29-1|TRBD2|many|11
TGCAGCGCAGGACTAGCCGGGGAGCTGTTTTTT
CSAGLAGELFF
>TRBJ1-2|TRBV12-3/TRBV12-4|.|many|12
TGTGCCAGCAGGGCAGGGGATTACGGCTACACCTTC
CASRAGDYGYTF
>TRBJ2-1|TRBV11-2|TRBD2|.|18
TGTACCAGCAGCTTAGCTCGGAGTAGCGGGAGGGCCAAAGATGAGCAGCTCTTC
CTSSLARSSGRAKDEQLF
>TRBJ2-7|TRBV6-2/TRBV6-3|.|.|15
TGTGCCAGCAATCATGAGGGGTTATCCACCTACGAGCAGTACTTC
CASNHEGLSTYEQYF
>TRBJ1-5|TRBV20-1|.|.|13
TGCAGTGCGAGACGCGGGGCGCATCAGCCCCAGCATTTT
CSARRGAHQPQHF
>TRBJ2-2|TRBV7-8|.|.|16
TGTGCCAGCAGCTTAGCCACAGGAGTATGGGCCAGGGAGCTGTTTTTT
CASSLATGVWARELFF
>TRBJ2-2|TRBV12-3/TRBV12-4|TRBD2|.|15
TGTGCCAGCAGTTCTGGACTAGCGATCACAGGGGAGCTGTTTTTT
CASSSGLAITGELFF
>TRBJ2-1|TRBV11-3|.|.|15
TGTGCCATCAGCTTGACAGCGGCTGCCCGGGGTGAGCAGTTATTC
CAISLTAAARGEQLF
>TRBJ2-1|TRBV29-1|TRBD1|.|13
TGCAGCGCTGCTTACAGGGGAAGCAATGAGCAGTTCTTC
CSAAYRGSNEQFF
>TRBJ2-1|TRBV11-2|.|once|15
TGTGTCAGCAGTCTCGGGATTAACTCCTACAAAGAGCGGTTCTTC
CVSSLGINSYKERFF
>TRBJ1-2|TRBV6-1|TRBD1|.|13
TGTGCCAGCAGAACAGGGGGCGACTGTGGTTACACCTTC
CASRTGGDCGYTF
>TRBJ2-1|TRBV11-3|.|medium-sized|14
TGTGCCAGCAGCCTCCGGGACCGGGACTCCCAGCAGTTCTTC
CASSLRDRDSQQFF
>TRBJ2-7|TRBV11-2|.|.|15
TGTGCCAGCAGCTTAGATTCAGGCCCAGAGTACGAGCAGTACTTC
CASSLDSGPEYEQYF
>TRBJ2-5|TRBV11-3|.|.|12
TGTGCCATCGAGCAGAGGAAAGAGACCCAGTATTTC
CAIEQRKETQYF
>TRBJ2-4|TRBV29-1|TRBD1|.|12
TGCAGCATTGGGACAGCGCTGGGCAATCAGTACTTC
CSIGTALGNQYF
>TRBJ2-4|TRBV11-2|.|.|15
TGTGCCAGCAGCTTAGAATCGGCTAGCCTGGCCATTCAGTACTTC
CASSLESASLAIQYF
>TRBJ1-2|TRBV11-1|.|.|14
TGTGCCATCAGCTTCAAGGGATTTGACTATGGCTACACCTTC
CAISFKGFDYGYTF
>TRBJ1-2|TRBV30|.|.|15
TGTGCCTGGAAAACCGGACAACACGGGGGCGATGGCTACACCTTC
CAWKTGQHGGDGYTF
>TRBJ1-2|TRBV5-1|TRBD1|.|12
TGCGCCTCCCGGACAGGGGCAGGAGGCTACACCTTC
CASRTGAGGYTF
>TRBJ2-1|TRBV7-9|.|many|14
TGTGCCAGCAGCTACGAACAGCCGTACAATGAGCAGTTCTTC
CASSYEQPYNEQFF
>TRBJ2-3|TRBV11-2|.|.|13
TGTGCCAACAGCTTATATCAAGGAGATACGCAGTATTTT
CANSLYQGDTQYF
>TRBJ2-6|TRBV29-1|TRBD2|.|15
TGCAGCGATGATGGCGGGAGCTCTGGGGCCAACGTCCCGACTTTC
CSDDGGSSGANVPTF
>TRBJ2-7|TRBV11-2|.|.|13
TGTGCAAACAGCGCCGCTGGGGCATACGAGCAGTACTTC
CANSAAGAYEQYF
>TRBJ2-1|TRBV7-9|TRBD2|.|16
TGTGCCAGCAGCTTGAGACTAGCGGTAGTCTACAATGAGCAGTTCTTC
CASSLRLAVVYNEQFF
>TRBJ2-6|TRBV6-5|.|.|17
TGTGCCAGCAGTTACGATATGGGTCCATCTGGGGCCAACGTCCTGACTTTC
CASSYDMGPSGANVLTF
>TRBJ2-3|TRBV5-6|TRBD2|.|17
TGTGCCGGCAGCTCCGCCCTAGCGGGAGGTATGGGAGATACGCAGTATTTT
CAGSSALAGGMGDTQYF
>TRBJ2-7|TRBV11-2|.|.|14
TGTGCCAGCAGCTTACTATGGGCCCCCTACGAGCAGTATTTC
CASSLLWAPYEQYF
>TRBJ2-7|TRBV29-1|.|.|16
TGCAGCGTTGGTCCTTTTTCCGCGACTAACATCTACGAGCAGTACTTC
CSVGPFSATNIYEQYF
>TRBJ2-7|TRBV14|.|.|15
TGTACCAGCAGCCAAGGGCAGGGAAGCTCCTACGAGAAGTACTTC
CTSSQGQGSSYEKYF
>TRBJ2-2|TRBV7-9|.|.|11
TGTGCCAGCAACTTCACCGGGGAGCTGTTTTTT
CASNFTGELFF
>TRBJ1-1|TRBV28|.|.|13
TGTGCCAGCAGCTTGGGGGACAAATCTGAGGCTTCCTTT
CASSLGDKSEASF
>TRBJ2-7|TRBV9|TRBD2|.|14
TGTGCCAGCAGCGTAGAGACTAGCGGGGGTGAGCAGTACTTC
CASSVETSGGEQYF
>TRBJ1-5|TRBV6-5|.|.|16
TGTGCCAGCCGCCTCCGGGGACCCACGGGGTATCAGCCCCAGCATTTT
CASRLRGPTGYQPQHF
>TRBJ1-4|TRBV7-9|TRBD1|.|16
TGTGCCAGCAGCTGGGGACAGGGGCCATATACTGCAAAACTGTTTTTC
CASSWGQGPYTAKLFF
>TRBJ2-3|TRBV12-5|TRBD2|.|16
TGTGCTAGTGGTGGCGGGACTAGCAGTAGCACAGATACGCAGTATTTT
CASGGGTSSSTDTQYF
>TRBJ2-2|TRBV29-1|.|.|14
TGCAGTGCAACAGGGTTTCTGAACACCGGGGAGCTGTTTTTT
CSATGFLNTGELFF
>TRBJ2-1|TRBV29-1|.|.|17
TGCAGCGTTGTGGGGGTCGGCGGGGAGAGCTCCTATAATGAGCAGTTCTTC
CSVVGVGGESSYNEQFF
>TRBJ1-5|TRBV6-5|.|.|14
TGTGTCAGCAGTCCCATCAATGGGGATCAGCCCCAGCATTTT
CVSSPINGDQPQHF